This T cell receptor beta chain originates from a study of identifying expanded T cells in peripheral blood. Study results and limitations: Technical replicates showed about 1.1 changed clones; roughly two weeks about 16; four weeks 19. Two-week clone count variance significantly increased as total template count grew.

The data were produced by immunoSEQ multiplex PCR, yet TCRdb's version contains in-frame clones alone and is incomplete. The data show approximately 100,000 clones, around 88% seen once. V was pared by 5 bases and J by 3 bases, with 8 bases between. Germline V gene lookup returns CDR1 SGHTA and CDR2 FQGNSA. There are 12 residues in the CDR3. During the collection period, no donor immune events like infections were recorded. In this sample, this clone turned up once. Its antigen is not known. Other DNA sequences in this sample translate to the same CDR3. This sequence was found in a person between 18 and 75 years old in good health. V usage is TRBV7-2 and J usage is TRBJ2-7; no definite D call. Sequencing was carried out using blood. The CDR3 DNA is TGTGCCAGCAGCCCACTTGGCTACGAGCAGTACTTC. It codes for CASSPLGYEQYF.